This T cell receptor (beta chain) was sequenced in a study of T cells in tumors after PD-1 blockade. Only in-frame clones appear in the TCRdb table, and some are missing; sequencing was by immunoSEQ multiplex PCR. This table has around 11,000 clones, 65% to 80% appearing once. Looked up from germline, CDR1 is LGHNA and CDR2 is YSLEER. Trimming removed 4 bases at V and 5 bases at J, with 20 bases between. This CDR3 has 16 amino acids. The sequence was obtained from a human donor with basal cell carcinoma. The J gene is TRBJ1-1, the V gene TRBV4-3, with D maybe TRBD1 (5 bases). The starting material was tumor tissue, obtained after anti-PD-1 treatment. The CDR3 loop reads CASSLTSGLPRTEAFF. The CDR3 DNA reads TGCGCCAGCAGCCTTACCTCGGGACTTCCCAGAACTGAAGCTTTCTTT.